There are a few counts of the clone carrying this T cell receptor beta chain. The CDR3 length is 14 residues. Per germline, CDR1 SNHLY and CDR2 FYNNEI. V was pared by 6 bases and J by 7 bases, with 5 bases of the junction left unmatched. The authors' processing: The authors estimated nucleated cell counts from reference gene primer amplification. Libraries were prepared by immunoSEQ multiplex PCR; TCRdb keeps only in-frame clonotypes and omits some of them. The V and J calls and clone size were taken over from that table, and D and trimming were inferred from the DNA. The sample contains around 220,000 clones, around 89% of which appear only once. This sample is part of a study of blood T cell repertoires in COVID-19. Overall study: COVID-19 samples from acute and convalescent phases originated in the United States, Italy and Spain.

The sequence derives from a man under 40 who had been exposed to COVID-19. Sequences were obtained from PBMCs or T cells enriched from blood (not recorded which). The chain carries TRBV2 and TRBJ1-6; 8 bases map to TRBD1. In nucleotides, the CDR3 is TGTGCCAGCAGAGGGGGACAGGAGAATTCACCCCTCCACTTT. It yields the protein CASRGGQENSPLHF.